This T cell receptor beta chain was obtained from a study of beta chain features in type 1 diabetes. The CDR3 has 14 residues. The V gene lost 1 base and the J gene lost 7 bases, with 14 bases spanning the gap. CDR1 is SGHAT and CDR2 is FQDESV in the germline V gene (reference sequence). Expressed TCRB transcripts got sequenced, as all isolated RNA was reverse transcribed. TCRdb's copy holds only in-frame clones and misses some; the assay was immunoSEQ multiplex PCR. The data hold about 240,000 clones, with roughly 30% observed a single time. The V and J genes are TRBV11-1 and TRBJ2-7; perhaps TRBD2 as D (6 bases). This TCR was sampled from a man aged 25-45 years in good health. Sample: central memory CD4+ T cells from blood. The DNA of the CDR3 is TGTGCCAGCAGCTTAGGACAGCGGGCCGGTGAGCAGTACTTC. This gives the protein CASSLGQRAGEQYF.